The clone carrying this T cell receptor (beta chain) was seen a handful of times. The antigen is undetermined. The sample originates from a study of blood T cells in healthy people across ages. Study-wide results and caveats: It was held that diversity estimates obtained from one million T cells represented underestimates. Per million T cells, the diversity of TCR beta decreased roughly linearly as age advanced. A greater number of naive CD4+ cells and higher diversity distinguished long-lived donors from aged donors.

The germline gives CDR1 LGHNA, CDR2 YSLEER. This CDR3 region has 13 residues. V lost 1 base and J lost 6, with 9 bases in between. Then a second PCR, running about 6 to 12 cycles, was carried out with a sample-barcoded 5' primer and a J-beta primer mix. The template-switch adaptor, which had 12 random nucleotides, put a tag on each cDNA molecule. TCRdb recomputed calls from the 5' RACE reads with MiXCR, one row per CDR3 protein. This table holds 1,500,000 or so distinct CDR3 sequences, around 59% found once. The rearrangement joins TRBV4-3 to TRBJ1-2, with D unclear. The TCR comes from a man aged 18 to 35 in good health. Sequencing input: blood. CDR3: CASSQVPGDGYTF. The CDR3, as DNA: TGCGCCAGCAGCCAAGTTCCCGGGGATGGCTACACCTTC.